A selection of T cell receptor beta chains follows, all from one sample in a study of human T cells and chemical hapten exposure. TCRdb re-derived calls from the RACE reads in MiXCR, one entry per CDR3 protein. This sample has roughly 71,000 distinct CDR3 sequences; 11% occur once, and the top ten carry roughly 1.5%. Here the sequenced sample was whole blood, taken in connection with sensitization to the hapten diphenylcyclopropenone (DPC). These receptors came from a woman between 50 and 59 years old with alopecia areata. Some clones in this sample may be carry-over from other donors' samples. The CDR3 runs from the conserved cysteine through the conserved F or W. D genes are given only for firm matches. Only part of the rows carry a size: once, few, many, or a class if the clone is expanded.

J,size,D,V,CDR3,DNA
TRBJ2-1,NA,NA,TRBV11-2,CASSLGGTRSYNEQFF,TGTGCCAGCAGCTTAGGAGGGACACGATCCTACAATGAGCAGTTCTTC
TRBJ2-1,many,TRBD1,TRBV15,CATSTTGNPDNEQFF,TGTGCCACCAGTACGACAGGGAATCCTGACAATGAGCAGTTCTTC
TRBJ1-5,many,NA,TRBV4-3,CASSPDRSQPQHF,TGCGCCAGCAGCCCCGACAGGAGTCAGCCCCAGCATTTT
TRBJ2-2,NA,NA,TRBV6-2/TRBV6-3,CASSLGSWNTGELFF,TGTGCCAGCAGTTTGGGGAGCTGGAACACCGGGGAGCTGTTTTTT
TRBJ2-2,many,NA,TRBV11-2,CASSLSRAGELFF,TGTGCCAGCAGTCTTTCGAGGGCCGGGGAGCTGTTTTTT
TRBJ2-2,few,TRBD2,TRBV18,CASSVTSENTGELFF,TGTGCCAGCTCAGTTACTAGCGAGAACACCGGGGAGCTGTTTTTT
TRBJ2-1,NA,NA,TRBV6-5,CASSSGGNGYNEQFF,TGTGCCAGCAGCTCCGGTGGGAACGGGTACAATGAGCAGTTCTTC
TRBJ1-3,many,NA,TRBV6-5,CASSNRDARSGNTIYF,TGTGCCAGCAGTAACCGGGACGCCCGCTCTGGAAACACCATATATTTT
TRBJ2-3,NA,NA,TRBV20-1,CSADPPGVVDTQYF,TGCAGTGCTGACCCCCCGGGGGTAGTAGATACGCAGTATTTT
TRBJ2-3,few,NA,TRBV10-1,CASSEGGTPDTQYF,TGCGCCAGCAGTGAGGGGGGCACGCCAGATACGCAGTATTTT
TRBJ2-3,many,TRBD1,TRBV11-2,CASSSLTGVSTDTQYF,TGTGCCAGCAGCTCCTTGACAGGGGTGAGCACAGATACGCAGTATTTT
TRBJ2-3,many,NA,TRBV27,CASSLSPVRNPDTQYF,TGTGCCAGCAGTTTATCGCCCGTCCGTAACCCAGATACGCAGTATTTT
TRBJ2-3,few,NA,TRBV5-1,CASSLAGLLTDTQYF,TGCGCCAGCAGCTTGGCAGGGCTCCTCACAGATACGCAGTATTTT
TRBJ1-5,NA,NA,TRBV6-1,CASSEGYGGQPQHF,TGTGCCAGCAGTGAAGGGTATGGGGGACAGCCCCAGCATTTT
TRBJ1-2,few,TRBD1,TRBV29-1,CSAGTGLLYGYTF,TGCAGCGCCGGGACAGGGTTACTATATGGCTACACCTTC
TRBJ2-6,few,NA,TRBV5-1,CASSLVQQASTSGANVLTF,TGCGCCAGCAGCTTGGTACAACAGGCTTCTACCTCTGGGGCCAACGTCCTGACTTTC
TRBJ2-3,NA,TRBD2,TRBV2,CASKASGGTDTQYF,TGTGCCAGCAAGGCTAGCGGGGGAACAGATACGCAGTATTTT
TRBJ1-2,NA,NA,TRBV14,CASSGLRGYTF,TGTGCCAGCAGTGGACTCCGCGGCTACACCTTC
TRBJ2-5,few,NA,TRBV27,CASSPRTRETQYF,TGTGCCAGCAGTCCCCGGACACGAGAGACCCAGTACTTC
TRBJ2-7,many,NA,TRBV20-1,CSARNTGLVYEQYF,TGCAGTGCTAGAAACACGGGACTCGTCTACGAGCAGTACTTC
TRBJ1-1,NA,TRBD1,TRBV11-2,CASSLAAGTDTHTEAFF,TGTGCCAGCAGCTTAGCAGCGGGGACAGATACTCACACTGAAGCTTTCTTT
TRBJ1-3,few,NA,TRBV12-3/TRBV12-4,CASSSYLELSGNTIYF,TGTGCCAGCAGTTCGTACCTCGAATTATCTGGAAACACCATATATTTT
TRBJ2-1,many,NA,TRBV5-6,CASTTTTDEQFF,TGTGCCAGCACCACAACCACCGATGAGCAGTTCTTC
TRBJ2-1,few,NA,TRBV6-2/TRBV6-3,CASSYSFPSGEQFF,TGTGCCAGCAGTTACTCGTTTCCTTCGGGTGAGCAGTTCTTC
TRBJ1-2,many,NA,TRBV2,CASSIRDRSSYGYTF,TGTGCCAGCAGTATCCGTGACAGGTCGTCCTATGGCTACACCTTC
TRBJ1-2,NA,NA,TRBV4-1,CASSQGQFYGYTF,TGCGCCAGCAGCCAAGGACAGTTTTATGGCTACACCTTC
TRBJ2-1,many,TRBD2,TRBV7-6,CASSPVYSGSNEQFF,TGTGCCAGCAGCCCTGTTTACAGCGGGAGTAATGAGCAGTTCTTC
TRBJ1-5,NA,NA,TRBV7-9,CASSADNQPQHF,TGTGCCAGCAGCGCCGACAATCAGCCCCAGCATTTT
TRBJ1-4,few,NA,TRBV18,CASSPASIGEKLFF,TGTGCCAGCTCACCGGCAAGTATCGGAGAAAAACTGTTTTTT
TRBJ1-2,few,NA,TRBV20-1,CSGAPQTAPSGYTF,TGCAGTGGCGCACCTCAGACAGCACCCAGCGGCTACACCTTC
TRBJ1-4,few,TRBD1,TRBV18,CASSPGQGEKLFF,TGTGCCAGCTCACCGGGACAGGGTGAAAAACTGTTTTTT